The 26 T cell receptor beta chains below were found in one sample sequenced in a study of T cells in women clearing cervical HPV infection. Profiling relied on immunoSEQ multiplex PCR, and the TCRdb table lists in-frame clones only, not all of them. The table for this sample gives about 25,000 clones. Sample: blood buffy coat. The receptor set was obtained from a woman between 18 and 70 years old with a cervical HPV16 infection that either progressed to CIN3+ or cleared (not recorded which).

The CDR3 region is CASSYSQGVPDTQYF. Partial CDR3 DNA: TGTGCCAGCAGTTACTCTCAGGGCGTTCCAGATACG. This chain uses TRBV6-2 or TRBV6-3 with TRBJ2-3; a weak D match, TRBD1 (5 bases). The read ends 3 residues early relative to the CDR3; the germline J gene fills the gap. Germline V gene sequence: CDR1 MNHEY, CDR2 SVGEGT. The V and J ends lost 0 bases and 4 bases respectively, with 11 bases between them. CDR3 size: 15 residues.

Note on this clone: The read ends 3 residues shy of where the CDR3 ends; the end is completed using the germline J gene. The rearrangement links TRBV7-3 to TRBJ2-3, with D possibly being TRBD2 (7 bases). CDR1 SGHTA and CDR2 FQGTGA come from the germline V gene. The CDR3 has 13 residues. The CDR3 loop reads CASSLRGGETQYF. CDR3 bases read: TGTGCCAGCAGCCTACGAGGGGGGGAGACG.

Worth noting for this clone: With the read ending 3 residues before the CDR3 end, the germline J gene is used to fill in that end. V and J are TRBV30 and TRBJ1-1; TRBD1 agrees at 8 bases. J lost 0 bases, V lost 5 bases, and 2 bases had no gene match. Per germline, CDR1 GTSNPN and CDR2 SVGIG (reference sequence). The CDR3 covers 13 residues. The CDR3 spells CAWDRGLNTEAFF. The sequenced part of the CDR3 DNA is TGTGCCTGGGACAGGGGCCTGAACACTGAA.

As regards this clone: The CDR3 end falls 3 residues outside the read, so it is completed with the germline J gene. The gene calls are TRBV5-1 and TRBJ1-6; 7 bases fit TRBD1. V shed 4 bases, J shed 7 bases, and the junction held 8 bases outside the gene matches. This CDR3 is 15 amino acids long. The germline V gene encodes CDR1 SGHRS and CDR2 YFSETQ. CDR3 loop: CASSQGGSKNSPLHF. CDR3 DNA (partial): TGCGCCAGCAGCCAAGGGGGCTCTAAGAATTCACCC. Together with reference TRBV5-1 and TRBJ1-6, the CDR3 gives the full variable domain: KAGVTQTPRYLIKTRGQQVTLSCSPISGHRSVSWYQQTPGQGLQFLFEYFSETQRNKGNFPGRFSGRQFSNSRSEMNVSTLELGDSALYLCASSQGGSKNSPLHFGNGTRLTVT.

In the case of this clone: The CDR3 goes on 3 residues after the read ends, and that part is filled in from the germline J gene. V usage is TRBV5-1 and J usage is TRBJ2-2; 8 nucleotides match TRBD1. J gave up 6 bases and V 4 bases, and 8 bases lay outside the gene matches. The CDR3 has 15 residues. Germline-derived CDR1 and CDR2 are SGHRS and YFSETQ. The CDR3 here is CASSPGGQVPGELFF. The sequenced part of the CDR3 DNA is TGCGCCAGCAGCCCCGGGGGACAGGTCCCCGGGGAG.

The covered CDR3 bases are TGTGCCAGCAGCCTACAGGGGGACACTGAA. Translating it yields CASSLQGDTE. The CDR3 in its entirety is CASSLQGDTEAFF. The chain carries TRBV7-9 and TRBJ1-1; 8 bases agree with TRBD1. Sequencing ends 3 residues short of the CDR3 end; the germline J gene provides the rest. J lost 3 bases, V lost 5 bases, and 2 bases had no gene match. The CDR3 contains 13 residues. The germline CDR1 and CDR2 sequences are SEHNR and FQNEAQ (reference sequence).

Concerning this clone: The CDR3 goes on 3 residues after the read ends, and that part is filled in from the germline J gene. The chain uses TRBV2 and TRBJ1-6; D might be TRBD1 (6 bases). Germline CDR1 SNHLY, CDR2 FYNNEI. CDR3 length: 13 amino acids. With 4 bases removed from V and 7 bases from J, the gap between germline ends came to 8 bases. CDR3 bases read: TGTGCCAGCAGTGCAGGGGCGAATTCACCC. As protein: CASSAGANSP. The whole CDR3 protein is CASSAGANSPLHF. Together with reference TRBV2 and TRBJ1-6, the CDR3 gives the full variable domain: EPEVTQTPSHQVTQMGQEVILRCVPISNHLYFYWYRQILGQKVEFLVSFYNNEISEKSEIFDDQFSVERPDGSNFTLKIRSTKLEDSAMYFCASSAGANSPLHFGNGTRLTVT.

Of note for this clone: The read ends 3 residues shy of where the CDR3 ends; the end is completed using the germline J gene. The chain carries TRBV2 and TRBJ2-7; possibly TRBD1 for D (5 bases). The CDR3 is made up of 11 amino acids. V lost 7 bases and J 3 bases, leaving 7 bases between the germline ends. Germline V gives CDR1 SNHLY, CDR2 FYNNEI. The DNA read from the CDR3 is TGTGCCAGCATCGACAGCTACGAG. It translates to CASIDSYE. The whole CDR3 reads CASIDSYEQYF.

With respect to this clone: The read terminates 3 residues before the CDR3 end, so the remaining end is supplied by the germline J gene. J is TRBJ1-1 and V is TRBV10-3, with D uncertain. With 6 bases removed from V and 1 base from J, the gap between germline ends came to 18 bases. The germline V gene encodes CDR1 ENHRY and CDR2 SYGVKD. The CDR3 has 16 residues. CDR3 residues: CAIREGVGRPNTEAFF. CDR3 DNA (partial): TGTGCCATCAGGGAAGGTGTTGGCAGGCCGAACACTGAA.

A remark on this clone: The read ends 3 residues early relative to the CDR3; the germline J gene fills the gap. V is TRBV30 and J is TRBJ2-3; D gene unclear. Germline V gives CDR1 GTSNPN, CDR2 SVGIG (reference sequence). This CDR3 region has 15 residues. With 0 bases removed from V and 6 bases from J, the gap between germline ends came to 16 bases. The sequenced CDR3 bases are TGTGCCTGGAGTGTGGTAGGCGGTAGCAGCGATACG. This sequence encodes CAWSVVGGSSDT. The full-length CDR3 reads as CAWSVVGGSSDTQYF.

Points on this clone: The read is 3 residues too short to cover the CDR3 end, so that end is filled in from the germline J gene. V is TRBV5-1 and J is TRBJ1-2; 8 nucleotides agree with TRBD1. Per the germline V gene, CDR1 is SGHRS and CDR2 is YFSETQ. Unmatched junction bases numbered 4, after V lost 2 bases and J lost 4 bases. CDR3 length: 14 amino acids. The covered CDR3 bases are TGCGCCAGCAGCTTCCTACAGGGGGGCTATGGC. Residues: CASSFLQGGYG. The whole CDR3 reads CASSFLQGGYGYTF.

Its frequency marks this clone as medium-sized. The read terminates 3 residues ahead of where the CDR3 ends, so the germline J gene completes it. The chain employs TRBV7-6 and TRBJ2-6; D gene unclear. Germline lookup yields CDR1 SGHVS and CDR2 FNYEAQ. This CDR3 has 14 amino acids. V was shortened by 3 bases and J by 2 bases, with 5 bases between the two germline ends. CDR3 DNA (partial): TGTGCCAGCAGCTTTTACACTGGGGCCAACGTC. It translates to CASSFYTGANV. The CDR3 reads in full as CASSFYTGANVLTF.

To note about this clone: The CDR3 goes on 3 residues after the read ends, and that part is filled in from the germline J gene. The rearrangement joins TRBV7-9 to TRBJ1-2; D gene uncertain. The CDR3 length is 13 residues. Trimming cost V 5 bases and J 4 bases, with 11 bases left between them. Germline-derived CDR1 and CDR2 are SEHNR and FQNEAQ (reference sequence). The CDR3 here is CASSPDIPYGYTF. CDR3 DNA (partial): TGTGCCAGCAGCCCTGACATTCCCTATGGC. Variable domain in full (rest from reference TRBV7-9 and TRBJ1-2): DTGVSQNPRHKITKRGQNVTFRCDPISEHNRLYWYRQTLGQGPEFLTYFQNEAQLEKSRLLSDRFSAERPKGSFSTLEIQRTEQGDSAMYLCASSPDIPYGYTFGSGTRLTVV.

With respect to this clone: The CDR3 goes on 3 residues after the read ends, and that part is filled in from the germline J gene. This chain links TRBV6-4 with TRBJ1-1, with D maybe TRBD1 (5 bases). V was clipped by 6 bases and J by 1 base, with 9 bases between them. This CDR3 is built from 13 residues. The germline CDR1 and CDR2 sequences are MRHNA and SNTAGT. The CDR3 protein is CASRQTENTEAFF. The CDR3 bases that were read are TGTGCCAGCAGACAGACAGAGAACACTGAA.

Points on this clone: The read ends 3 residues shy of where the CDR3 ends; the end is completed using the germline J gene. V gene TRBV5-6 combines with J gene TRBJ1-2, with a tentative D call TRBD1 (6 bases). The CDR3 is made up of 15 amino acids. Deletions cut 3 bases from V and 6 bases from J, with 18 bases between. The germline CDR1 and CDR2 sequences are SGHDT and YYEEEE. CDR3 region: CASSSRGGTRDGYTF. The sequenced CDR3 bases are TGTGCCAGCAGCTCCCGCGGCGGGACACGGGATGGC.

Concerning this clone itself: The CDR3 end falls 3 residues outside the read, so it is completed with the germline J gene. The chain has TRBV7-9 and TRBJ2-2; D gene ambiguous. Germline lookup yields CDR1 SEHNR and CDR2 FQNEAQ (reference sequence). This CDR3 has 13 residues. This CDR3 reads CASSPPDAEKLFF. CDR3 bases read: TGTGCCAGCAGCCCCCCAGACGCGGAAAAG.

The covered CDR3 bases are TGTGCCAGCAGGTGGGACAGGGGAGACCTTCATAACTATGGC. Translation: CASRWDRGDLHNYG. The whole CDR3 sequence is CASRWDRGDLHNYGYTF. This chain links TRBV6-2 or TRBV6-3 with TRBJ1-2; TRBD1 matches 10 bases. The CDR3 end lies 3 residues beyond the end of the read and is filled in from the germline J gene. V was pared by 6 bases and J by 1 base, with 11 bases of the junction left unmatched. The germline gives CDR1 MNHEY, CDR2 SVGEGT. The CDR3 contains 17 residues.

The CDR3 here is CASSEERGGPNEQFF. The covered CDR3 bases are TGTGCCAGCAGTGAGGAGCGGGGGGGCCCAAATGAG. V gene TRBV2 combines with J gene TRBJ2-1; 10 nucleotides match TRBD2. The read gets to within 3 residues of the CDR3 end, and the germline J gene fills in the rest. Germline CDR1 SNHLY, CDR2 FYNNEI. With V trimmed by 3 bases and J by 7 bases, 6 bases remained unmatched. This CDR3 has 15 residues.

As for this clone: The CDR3 end is not reached by the read, which stops 3 residues before it; the germline J gene fills it in. This chain uses TRBV30 with TRBJ1-5; unclear D gene. The CDR3 runs 11 residues. The V end lost 7 bases, the J end lost 6 bases, and 10 bases lay between the germline ends. Germline CDR1 is GTSNPN and CDR2 is SVGIG (reference sequence). The CDR3 region is CALGLGQPQHF. The DNA read from the CDR3 is TGTGCCTTAGGGTTAGGTCAGCCC.

On this clone itself: One end of the junction is discordant with germline, which a read error may explain. From the germline J gene comes the end of the CDR3, since the read stops 3 residues before it. The chain joins TRBV13 to TRBJ1-2, with D perhaps TRBD1 (5 bases). The CDR3 length is 13 residues. Germline values: CDR1 PRHDT, CDR2 FYEKMQ (reference sequence). The CDR3 loop reads CTSSLAGSYGYTF. The sequenced CDR3 bases are TGTACCAGCAGCTTAGCAGGGAGCTATGGC.

About this clone: Mismatch with germline at one junction end may stem from a read error. Sequencing ends 3 residues short of the CDR3 end; the germline J gene provides the rest. V is TRBV19 and J is TRBJ1-6, with D possibly matching TRBD1 (6 bases). Germline loops: CDR1 LNHDA, CDR2 SQIVND (reference sequence). CDR3 length: 16 amino acids. The DNA read from the CDR3 is TGTGCAAGTAGGGCCAGGGGTCTCTCCTATAATTCACCC. It encodes CASRARGLSYNSP. The full CDR3 sequence reads CASRARGLSYNSPLHF.

About this clone: The read finishes 3 residues shy of the CDR3 end, and the germline J gene is used to complete it. This chain connects TRBV9 to TRBJ1-1; D is uncertain. The V and J ends lost 4 bases and 2 bases respectively, with 15 bases between them. The CDR3 covers 15 residues. The V gene's germline CDR1 is SGDLS and CDR2 YYNGEE. Partial CDR3 DNA: TGTGCCAGCAGCACCCAGGAGGTTAGTAACACTGAA. This sequence encodes CASSTQEVSNTE. The entire CDR3 is CASSTQEVSNTEAFF.

About this clone itself: With the read ending 3 residues before the CDR3 end, the germline J gene is used to fill in that end. The same CDR3 arises from other DNA sequences in this sample as well. This rearrangement joins TRBV2 to TRBJ1-3; D is possibly TRBD1 (5 bases). Germline CDR1 SNHLY, CDR2 FYNNEI. V lost 3 bases to trimming and J lost 0 bases, with 12 bases between them. The CDR3 loop spans 16 amino acids. This CDR3 is CASSDRQGFSGNTIYF. CDR3 bases read: TGTGCCAGCAGTGATCGGCAGGGTTTCTCTGGAAACACC.

A remark on this clone: The read stops 3 residues short of the end of the CDR3; the missing end is completed from the germline J gene. The chain is built from TRBV5-4 and TRBJ2-7; D perhaps matches TRBD2 (5 bases). Germline lookup yields CDR1 SGHNT and CDR2 YYREEE (reference sequence). V lost 1 base and J 3 bases, leaving 8 bases between the germline ends. The CDR3 covers 13 residues. The CDR3 bases that were read are TGTGCCAGCAGCTTGAGAGGGTTCTACGAG. It encodes CASSLRGFYE. The entire CDR3 reads CASSLRGFYEQYF.

With regard to this clone: The CDR3 is cut off 3 residues early in the read; its end comes from the germline J gene. This chain links TRBV6-1 with TRBJ2-7, with 10 bases fitting TRBD2. Looked up from germline, CDR1 is MNHNS and CDR2 is SASEGT. V shed 4 bases and J 2 bases; nucleotides not matched to a gene: 5. The CDR3 runs to 15 residues. Incomplete CDR3 DNA: TGTGCCAGCAGTGGTACTAGCGGGGCGCCCTACGAG. It encodes CASSGTSGAPYE. The complete CDR3 protein is CASSGTSGAPYEQYF.

About this clone: The CDR3 end is not reached by the read, which stops 3 residues before it; the germline J gene fills it in. This chain links TRBV6-2 or TRBV6-3 with TRBJ2-7, with 7 positions matching TRBD1. Per the germline V gene, CDR1 is MNHEY and CDR2 is SVGEGT. The CDR3 is 14 residues long. The V and J ends lost 8 bases and 4 bases, in that order; junction bases with no gene match: 11. The CDR3 bases that were read are TGTGCCAGCCTCAAACAGGGGACAAGTTACGAG. It encodes CASLKQGTSYE. The entire CDR3 reads CASLKQGTSYEQYF.